Here is one T cell receptor beta chain with its context. V shed 2 bases and J shed 5 bases, with 12 bases lying between them. CDR3 size: 15 residues. From germline, CDR1 is SGHTA and CDR2 FQGTGA. It was RNA transcripts that yielded the amplified TCR beta CDR3 regions. The study used the HTBI primer set for a first-round RT-PCR of the TCR CDR3. Each CDR3 protein is one row after TCRdb ran MiXCR on the multiplex PCR reads. The sample has about 580,000 distinct CDR3 sequences; about 43% are singletons. This record comes from a study of T cells in Graves' hyperthyroidism and ophthalmopathy. This sequence originates from a woman under 30 with Graves' hyperthyroidism. The gene calls are TRBV7-3 and TRBJ1-4, with D uncertain. Material for sequencing was peripheral blood or thyroid tissue (not recorded which). The CDR3 DNA follows: TGTGCCAGCAGCTTAGAGGGCGGCCCCAATGAAAAACTGTTTTTT. Its protein is CASSLEGGPNEKLFF.